These 7 T cell receptor beta chains were all obtained from the same sample, sequenced in a study of blood T cell repertoires in COVID-19. TCRdb keeps only in-frame clones here, not all; method: immunoSEQ multiplex PCR. Found here are about 480,000 clones, roughly 90% of them singletons; the top ten hold approximately 2%. What was sequenced was PBMCs or T cells enriched from blood (not recorded which). The receptors derive from a woman between 40 and 55 years old who had recovered from COVID-19.

The chain couples TRBV6-5 to TRBJ1-2; D may be TRBD1 (6 bases). Germline V gene lookup returns CDR1 MNHEY and CDR2 SVGAGI. The CDR3 extends over 13 amino acids. V lost 6 bases and J lost 2, with 10 bases in between. CDR3 DNA: TGTGCCAGCAGACGAACAGGGAACTATGGCTACACCTTC. Its translation: CASRRTGNYGYTF.

The chain joins TRBV7-2 to TRBJ2-7; possibly TRBD2 for D (6 bases). The CDR3 covers 16 residues. CDR1 is SGHTA and CDR2 is FQGNSA in the germline V gene. Trimming pared 1 base from V and 6 bases from J, leaving 19 bases between. The CDR3 region is CASSLGIPGLMSEQYF. The DNA of the CDR3 is TGTGCCAGCAGCTTAGGGATTCCGGGACTTATGAGCGAGCAGTACTTC.

To note about this clone: Other DNA sequences in this sample translate to the same CDR3. The genes are TRBV5-4 and TRBJ2-7, with TRBD2 matching 9 bases. V was clipped by 3 bases and J by 2 bases; unmatched bases: 3. Germline loops: CDR1 SGHNT, CDR2 YYREEE (reference sequence). This CDR3 contains 14 residues. DNA of the CDR3: TGTGCCAGCAGCTCCGGGACTAGCCCCTACGAGCAGTACTTC. This codes for CASSSGTSPYEQYF.

The chain uses TRBV19 and TRBJ2-4; either TRBD1 or TRBD2 may fit D (5 bases each). In germline, CDR1 is LNHDA, CDR2 SQIVND (reference sequence). There are 14 residues in the CDR3. The V end was cut by 5 bases, the J end by 8 bases, with 16 bases between. Here the CDR3 DNA reads TGTGCCAGTAGTCTAGCCTCAGGGTTTCACATTCAGTACTTC. Amino acid sequence: CASSLASGFHIQYF.

The V call is TRBV11-3, the J call TRBJ1-6; 7 positions match TRBD1. This CDR3 has 14 amino acids. V gave up 8 bases and J gave up 7 bases; unmatched junction bases: 8. Looked up from germline, CDR1 is SGHNT and CDR2 is YENEEA. CDR3 in amino acids: CASGYRGNNSPLHF. In DNA form, the CDR3 reads TGTGCCAGCGGATACAGGGGCAACAATTCACCCCTCCACTTT.

The rearrangement joins TRBV19 to TRBJ1-2; 9 nucleotides line up with TRBD1. Germline CDR1 is LNHDA and CDR2 is SQIVND (reference sequence). The CDR3 runs 20 residues. The V and J ends lost 5 bases and 1 base, in that order; junction bases with no gene match: 20. The CDR3 is CASSPRTGARGARFNYGYTF. Written as DNA, the CDR3 is TGTGCCAGTAGTCCCCGGACAGGGGCTAGGGGAGCCCGGTTTAACTATGGCTACACCTTC. The full variable domain, its missing parts supplied by reference TRBV19 and TRBJ1-2, is DGGITQSPKYLFRKEGQNVTLSCEQNLNHDAMYWYRQDPGQGLRLIYYSQIVNDFQKGDIAEGYSVSREKKESFPLTVTSAQKNPTAFYLCASSPRTGARGARFNYGYTFGSGTRLTVV.

This chain connects TRBV19 to TRBJ1-5; 10 nucleotides agree with TRBD1. Losses at the gene ends were 5 bases for V and 5 bases for J; bases not matched to a gene: 6. CDR1 is LNHDA and CDR2 is SQIVND in the germline V gene (reference sequence). The CDR3 runs to 15 residues. CDR3: CASSLGDRGDQPQHF. CDR3 nucleotide sequence: TGTGCCAGTAGTTTGGGGGACAGGGGAGATCAGCCCCAGCATTTT.